This T cell receptor beta chain was retrieved from a study of T cell responses to AZD1222 COVID-19 vaccine. This clone has only one observation. Profiled with immunoSEQ multiplex PCR; TCRdb holds only in-frame clones, not every one. The table shows under 200,000 clones, with approximately 93% occurring only once. The CDR3 has 11 residues. V was shortened by 5 bases and J by 5 bases, with 9 bases between the two germline ends. The V gene's germline CDR1 is DFQATT and CDR2 SNEGSKA (reference sequence). This chain links TRBV20-1 with TRBJ2-5; either TRBD1 or TRBD2 may supply D (6 bases each). The sample was peripheral blood, taken on day 0 of AZD1222 vaccination. The source is an adult in good health. The CDR3 DNA reads TGCAGTGCTTTAGGGGGGGAGACCCAGTACTTC. It encodes CSALGGETQYF.